This T cell receptor (beta chain) comes out of a study of blood T cell repertoires in COVID-19. Overall study context: Samples taken during acute and convalescent COVID-19 were collected in the United States, Italy and Spain.

In the source study's methods: Nucleated cell number was recorded as an estimate derived from reference gene primer amplification. The repertoire was sequenced with immunoSEQ multiplex PCR; TCRdb's copy has only in-frame clones and lacks some. D and trimming were read from the DNA, whereas the V and J calls and clone size are those reported in that table. Among under 150,000 clones listed, roughly 78% were seen once. This CDR3 is 15 amino acids long. CDR1 and CDR2 from the germline V gene are SGHRS and YFSETQ. With V trimmed by 0 bases and J by 8 bases, 8 bases remained unmatched. Sequences were obtained from peripheral blood. This chain links TRBV5-1 with TRBJ1-2; 9 positions match TRBD1. This TCR came from a man in his 60s with acute or convalescent COVID-19. This chain's CDR3 is CASSLDPRTGVGYTF. The CDR3 bases are TGCGCCAGCAGCTTGGACCCGCGGACAGGGGTGGGCTACACCTTC.